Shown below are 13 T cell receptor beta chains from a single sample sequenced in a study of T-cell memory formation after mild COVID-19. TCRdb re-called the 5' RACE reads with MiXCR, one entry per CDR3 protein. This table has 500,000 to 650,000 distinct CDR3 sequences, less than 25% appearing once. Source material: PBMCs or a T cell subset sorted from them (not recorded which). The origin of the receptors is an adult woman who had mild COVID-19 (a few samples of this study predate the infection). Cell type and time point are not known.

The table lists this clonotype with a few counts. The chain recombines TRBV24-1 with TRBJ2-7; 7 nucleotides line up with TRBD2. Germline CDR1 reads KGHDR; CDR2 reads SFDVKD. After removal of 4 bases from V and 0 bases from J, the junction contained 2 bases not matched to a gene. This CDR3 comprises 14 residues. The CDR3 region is CATSEGGGSYEQYF. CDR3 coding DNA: TGTGCCACCAGTGAAGGCGGGGGCTCCTACGAGCAGTACTTC.

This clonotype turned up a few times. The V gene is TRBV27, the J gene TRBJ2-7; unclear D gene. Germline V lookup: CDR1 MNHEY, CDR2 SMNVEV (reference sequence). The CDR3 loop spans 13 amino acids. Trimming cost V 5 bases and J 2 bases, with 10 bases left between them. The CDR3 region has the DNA TGTGCCAGCAGTCGCCCAGGTACCTACGAGCAGTACTTC. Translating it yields CASSRPGTYEQYF.

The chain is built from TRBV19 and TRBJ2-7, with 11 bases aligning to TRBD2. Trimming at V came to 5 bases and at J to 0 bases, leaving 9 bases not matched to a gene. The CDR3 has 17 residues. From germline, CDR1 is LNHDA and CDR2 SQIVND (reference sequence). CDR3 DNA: TGTGCCAGTAGTGGGTGGACTAGCGGGCTGAGCTCCTACGAGCAGTACTTC. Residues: CASSGWTSGLSSYEQYF.

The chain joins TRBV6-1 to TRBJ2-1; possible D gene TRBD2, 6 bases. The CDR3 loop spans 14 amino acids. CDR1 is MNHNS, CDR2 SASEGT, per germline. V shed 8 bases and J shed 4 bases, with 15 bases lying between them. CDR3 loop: CASVTGRFYNEQFF. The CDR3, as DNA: TGTGCCAGCGTCACGGGGAGGTTTTACAATGAGCAGTTCTTC.

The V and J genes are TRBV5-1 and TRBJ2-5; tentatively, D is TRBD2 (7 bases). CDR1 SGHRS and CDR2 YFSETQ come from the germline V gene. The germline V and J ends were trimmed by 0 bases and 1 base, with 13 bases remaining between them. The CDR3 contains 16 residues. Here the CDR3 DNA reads TGCGCCAGCAGCTTGGCCGAGGGGGGGATCCAAGAGACCCAGTACTTC. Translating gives CASSLAEGGIQETQYF.

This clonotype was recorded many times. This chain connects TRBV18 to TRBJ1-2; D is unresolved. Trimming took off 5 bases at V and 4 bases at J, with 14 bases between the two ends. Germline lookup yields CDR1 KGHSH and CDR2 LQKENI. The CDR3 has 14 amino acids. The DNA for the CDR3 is TGTGCCAGCTCATCTATCCCTAACAGCTATGGCTACACCTTC. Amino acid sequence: CASSSIPNSYGYTF.

In nucleotides, the CDR3 is TGTGCCAGCAGCCAAGATAACGGGGTCACAGATACGCAGTATTTT. Translating gives CASSQDNGVTDTQYF. The chain carries TRBV4-2 and TRBJ2-3; TRBD2 is a possible D gene (5 bases). The length of the CDR3 is 15 residues. V dropped 0 bases and J dropped 2 bases, with 9 bases sitting between them. Germline CDR1 is LGHNA and CDR2 is YNFKEQ.

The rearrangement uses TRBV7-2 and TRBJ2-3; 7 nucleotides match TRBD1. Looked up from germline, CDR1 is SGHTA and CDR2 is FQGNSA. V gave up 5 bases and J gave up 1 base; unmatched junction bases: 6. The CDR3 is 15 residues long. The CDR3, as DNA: TGTGCCAGCAGCGGACGACAGGGTGGCACAGATACGCAGTATTTT. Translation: CASSGRQGGTDTQYF.

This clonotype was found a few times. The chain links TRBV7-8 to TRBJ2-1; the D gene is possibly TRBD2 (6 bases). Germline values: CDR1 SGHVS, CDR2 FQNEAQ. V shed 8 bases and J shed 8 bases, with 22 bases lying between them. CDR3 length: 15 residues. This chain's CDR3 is CASRPGGAGDYEQFF. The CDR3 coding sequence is TGTGCCAGCCGACCCGGGGGAGCTGGTGACTATGAGCAGTTCTTC. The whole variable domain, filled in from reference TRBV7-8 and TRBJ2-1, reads GAGVSQSPRYKVAKRGQDVALRCDPISGHVSLFWYQQALGQGPEFLTYFQNEAQLDKSGLPSDRFFAERPEGSVSTLKIQRTQQEDSAVYLCASRPGGAGDYEQFFGPGTRLTVL.

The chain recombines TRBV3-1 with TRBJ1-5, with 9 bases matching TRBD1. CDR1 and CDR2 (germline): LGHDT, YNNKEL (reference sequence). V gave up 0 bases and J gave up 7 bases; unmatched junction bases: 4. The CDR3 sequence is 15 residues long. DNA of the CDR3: TGTGCCAGCAGCCAAGACTCGACAGGGGGACAGCCCCAGCATTTT. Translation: CASSQDSTGGQPQHF.

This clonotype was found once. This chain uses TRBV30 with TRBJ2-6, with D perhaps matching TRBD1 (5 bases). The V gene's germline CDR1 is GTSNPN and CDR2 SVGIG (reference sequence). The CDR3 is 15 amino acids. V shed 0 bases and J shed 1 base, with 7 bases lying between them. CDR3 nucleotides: TGTGCCTGGAGTGTATCAGGGTCTGGGGCCAACGTCCTGACTTTC. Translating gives CAWSVSGSGANVLTF.

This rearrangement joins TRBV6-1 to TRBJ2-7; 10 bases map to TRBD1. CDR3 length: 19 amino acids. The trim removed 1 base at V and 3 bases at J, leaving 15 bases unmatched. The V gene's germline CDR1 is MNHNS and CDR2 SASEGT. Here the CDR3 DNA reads TGTGCCAGCAGTGAAGTCAAAACTGCCGGGACAGGGGCCCTCTACGAGCAGTACTTC. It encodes CASSEVKTAGTGALYEQYF.

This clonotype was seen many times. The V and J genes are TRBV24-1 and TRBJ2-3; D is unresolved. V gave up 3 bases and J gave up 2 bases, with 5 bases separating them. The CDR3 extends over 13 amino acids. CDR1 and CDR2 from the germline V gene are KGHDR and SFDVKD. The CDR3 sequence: CATSDPPTDTQYF. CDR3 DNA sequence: TGTGCCACCAGTGATCCCCCCACAGATACGCAGTATTTT.